These 14 T cell receptor beta chains originate from one sample sequenced in a study of cytomegalovirus exposure and HLA in healthy donors. Primers: 60 Vbeta forward and 13 Jbeta reverse. Sequencing used immunoSEQ multiplex PCR; TCRdb keeps in-frame clones, though not all of them. The sample holds some 150,000 clones, roughly 73% seen once. Sequencing input: PBMCs. These receptor sequences come from a female donor in good health and CMV-seronegative.

The chain uses TRBV6-5 and TRBJ2-7; 9 bases are shared with TRBD2. This CDR3 has 13 residues. Germline CDR1 reads MNHEY; CDR2 reads SVGAGI. V shed 5 bases and J 3 bases; nucleotides not matched to a gene: 2. In DNA form, the CDR3 reads TGTGCCAGCAGTCAGACTAGCGGCTACGAGCAGTACTTC. Translating it yields CASSQTSGYEQYF.

V is TRBV27 and J is TRBJ2-5; tentatively, D is TRBD2 (5 bases). CDR3 length: 13 residues. Germline V CDR1 and CDR2: MNHEY, SMNVEV (reference sequence). The V gene lost 3 bases and the J gene lost 4 bases, with 9 bases spanning the gap. The CDR3, as DNA: TGTGCCAGCAGTTTTCGGGATGCAGAGACCCAGTACTTC. Its translation: CASSFRDAETQYF.

The chain employs TRBV27 and TRBJ1-1, with unresolved D. The CDR3 loop spans 12 amino acids. Trimming left V 5 bases short and J 6 bases short, with 10 bases between. Germline CDR1 reads MNHEY; CDR2 reads SMNVEV (reference sequence). CDR3 region: CASSRGGSEAFF. DNA for the CDR3: TGTGCCAGCAGTCGGGGTGGGTCTGAAGCTTTCTTT.

The chain recombines TRBV5-1 with TRBJ2-3, with 14 positions matching TRBD2. Germline-derived CDR1 and CDR2 are SGHRS and YFSETQ. The CDR3 contains 20 residues. V lost 0 bases and J lost 3; bases outside the gene matches: 12. This CDR3 reads CASSLGSGTSGSGSTDTQYF. The CDR3 coding sequence is TGCGCCAGCAGCTTGGGGTCGGGGACTAGCGGGAGTGGGAGTACAGATACGCAGTATTTT.

The chain recombines TRBV5-1 with TRBJ2-5, with TRBD2 matching 13 bases. Germline values: CDR1 SGHRS, CDR2 YFSETQ. There are 16 residues in the CDR3. The J segment lost 3 bases and the V segment lost 4 bases, leaving 6 bases of the junction unmatched. The DNA for the CDR3 is TGCGCCAGCAGCCCAGGACTAGCGGGAGTTAAAGAGACCCAGTACTTC. Translated: CASSPGLAGVKETQYF. The variable domain in full, with the rest retrieved from reference TRBV5-1 and TRBJ2-5, is KAGVTQTPRYLIKTRGQQVTLSCSPISGHRSVSWYQQTPGQGLQFLFEYFSETQRNKGNFPGRFSGRQFSNSRSEMNVSTLELGDSALYLCASSPGLAGVKETQYFGPGTRLLVL.

The genes are TRBV10-3 and TRBJ2-5; D call uncertain. The CDR3 contains 15 residues. Trimming stripped 0 bases from V and 2 bases from J, with 10 bases between. The germline gives CDR1 ENHRY, CDR2 SYGVKD. The chain's CDR3 is CAISESNSQQETQYF. As DNA, the CDR3 is TGTGCCATCAGTGAGTCTAACAGTCAACAAGAGACCCAGTACTTC.

The gene calls are TRBV6-6 and TRBJ1-3; the D gene is possibly TRBD1 (6 bases). This CDR3 comprises 16 residues. V shed 5 bases and J shed 2 bases, with 16 bases lying between them. The germline V gene has CDR1 MNHNY and CDR2 SVGAGI (reference sequence). The CDR3 here is CASSKAGGLTGNTIYF. DNA of the CDR3: TGTGCCAGCAGTAAGGCCGGGGGGCTAACTGGAAACACCATATATTTT.

This clone was picked up a small number of times. CDR3 region: CASSSEAGTAYEQYF. The CDR3 DNA sequence: TGTGCCAGCAGCTCAGAGGCGGGGACCGCCTACGAGCAGTACTTC. The V and J genes are TRBV9 and TRBJ2-7, with a tentative D call TRBD2 (6 bases). The germline V gene has CDR1 SGDLS and CDR2 YYNGEE. This CDR3 comprises 15 residues. Trimming cost V 4 bases and J 2 bases, with 16 bases left between them.

The J gene is TRBJ2-5, the V gene TRBV7-2; possibly TRBD2 for D (5 bases). CDR1 is SGHTA and CDR2 is FQGNSA in the germline V gene. Trimming shortened V by 6 bases and J by 9 bases, and 17 bases separated the two germline ends. There are 13 residues in the CDR3. CDR3 amino acids: CASREGRQGAQYF. The DNA for the CDR3 is TGTGCCAGCAGAGAGGGTCGCCAAGGAGCCCAGTACTTC.

This rearrangement joins TRBV2 to TRBJ2-2; 7 nucleotides line up with TRBD1. Germline V CDR1 and CDR2: SNHLY, FYNNEI. The CDR3 totals 16 residues. V shed 4 bases and J 1 base; nucleotides not matched to a gene: 6. In DNA, the CDR3 is TGTGCCAGCAGTGGACCGACAGGGCTGAACACCGGGGAGCTGTTTTTT. It specifies CASSGPTGLNTGELFF.

V gene TRBV6-1 combines with J gene TRBJ1-5, with D tentatively TRBD1 (6 bases). The CDR3 has 14 amino acids. Germline values: CDR1 MNHNS, CDR2 SASEGT. V was pared by 11 bases and J by 5 bases, with 19 bases between. As DNA, the CDR3 is TGTGCCGGTGGTGGCGGGGGGCCGCATCAGCCCCAGCATTTT. This gives the protein CAGGGGGPHQPQHF.

This clone occurred a few times. V gene TRBV28 combines with J gene TRBJ1-2; unclear D gene. The CDR3 extends over 14 amino acids. Germline CDR1 is MDHEN and CDR2 is SYDVKM. Trimming took off 6 bases at V and 4 bases at J, with 15 bases between the two ends. Here the CDR3 reads CASSREKYGYGYTF. The CDR3 DNA reads as TGTGCCAGCAGCCGGGAGAAGTATGGCTATGGCTACACCTTC.

This clone was recorded a few times. V and J are TRBV4-1 and TRBJ1-5, with 8 bases identical to TRBD1. The CDR3 totals 14 residues. Germline V gene sequence: CDR1 MGHRA, CDR2 YSYEKL. After removal of 3 bases from V and 5 bases from J, the junction contained 3 bases not matched to a gene. In DNA form, the CDR3 reads TGCGCCAGCAGCCAGCAGGGGGCAGATCAGCCCCAGCATTTT. Protein sequence: CASSQQGADQPQHF.

V and J are TRBV27 and TRBJ2-2, with 9 nucleotides matching TRBD2. CDR1 is MNHEY, CDR2 SMNVEV, per germline (reference sequence). This CDR3 is built from 17 residues. Trimming removed 4 bases from V and 1 base from J; junction bases left unmatched: 7. The CDR3 nucleotides are TGTGCCAGCAGTTCCCCTAGACTAGCGGTGAACACCGGGGAGCTGTTTTTT. Amino acids: CASSSPRLAVNTGELFF.